Listed below are T cell receptor beta chains from one sample, sequenced in a study of cytomegalovirus exposure and HLA in healthy donors. Sequenced by immunoSEQ multiplex PCR; TCRdb stores in-frame clones only, minus some. The sample contains approximately 53,000 clones, about 91% of which appear only once. The sequencing input was PBMCs. Receptor source: a man aged 18 to 30 in good health and CMV-seronegative. Each CDR3 is given with its conserved first and last residue. A D gene is named only where the DNA matches it firmly. Clone sizes are given selectively: once, few, many, or a class where the clone is expanded.

clone size	V gene	J gene	D gene	CDR3 protein	CDR3 DNA
.	TRBV20-1	TRBJ2-7	.	CSARRSQEQYF	TGCAGTGCTAGACGATCTCAGGAGCAGTACTTC
.	TRBV4-1	TRBJ2-3	.	CASSLRGDTQYF	TGCGCCAGCAGCCTTAGGGGGGATACGCAGTATTTT
once	TRBV7-9	TRBJ2-2	TRBD1	CASSLTGAGELFF	TGTGCCAGCAGCTTAACAGGGGCCGGGGAGCTGTTTTTT
.	TRBV14	TRBJ2-7	TRBD1	CASSPLSQGKNREQYF	TGTGCCAGCAGCCCCCTATCACAGGGGAAGAATCGCGAGCAGTACTTC
.	TRBV5-1	TRBJ2-7	.	CASSPDRAHYEQYF	TGCGCCAGCAGCCCGGACAGAGCCCACTACGAGCAGTACTTC
.	TRBV28	TRBJ2-5	TRBD2	CASSLTSSNWYQETQYF	TGTGCCAGCAGTTTGACTAGCAGCAACTGGTACCAAGAGACCCAGTACTTC
.	TRBV2	TRBJ1-5	TRBD1	CASSGTGGFQPQHF	TGTGCCAGTTCCGGGACAGGGGGCTTCCAGCCCCAGCATTTT
.	TRBV19	TRBJ2-3	TRBD2	CASSVGTSADTQYF	TGTGCCAGTAGTGTCGGGACTAGCGCCGATACGCAGTATTTT
.	TRBV6-6	TRBJ2-1	TRBD1	CASVDRGTRLANEQFF	TGTGCCAGCGTTGACAGGGGGACTCGGTTAGCCAATGAGCAGTTCTTC
.	TRBV30	TRBJ2-3	TRBD1	CAWDPGQGITDTQYF	TGTGCCTGGGACCCGGGACAGGGGATCACAGATACGCAGTATTTT
.	TRBV27	TRBJ2-7	TRBD1	CASSRDRSYEQYF	TGTGCCAGCAGTAGGGACAGATCCTACGAGCAGTACTTC
few	TRBV4-1	TRBJ1-3	.	CASSLAGSAAGNTIYF	TGCGCCAGCAGCCTCGCCGGTAGTGCTGCTGGAAACACCATATATTTT
once	TRBV6-5	TRBJ2-7	.	CASSYDTRTGEQYF	TGTGCCAGCAGTTACGACACTAGAACGGGGGAGCAGTACTTC
.	TRBV28	TRBJ2-4	.	CASSSSTEAKNIQYF	TGTGCCAGCAGTTCCTCCACTGAAGCCAAAAACATTCAGTACTTC
.	TRBV16	TRBJ1-3	.	CASSPNIGNTIYF	TGTGCCAGCAGCCCGAACATCGGAAACACCATATATTTT
.	TRBV4-2	TRBJ2-7	TRBD1	CASSQGQGDLPYEQYF	TGTGCCAGCAGCCAGGGACAGGGAGACCTACCCTACGAGCAGTACTTC
once	TRBV4-1	TRBJ2-1	.	CASSLPRDEQFF	TGCGCCAGCAGCCTCCCCCGCGATGAGCAGTTCTTC
.	TRBV5-4	TRBJ2-7	TRBD1	CASSPTKDRTAYEQYF	TGTGCCAGCAGCCCTACAAAGGACAGGACCGCCTACGAGCAGTACTTC
.	TRBV28	TRBJ2-5	.	CASSLSGGFFQETQYF	TGTGCCAGCAGTTTATCCGGGGGTTTCTTCCAAGAGACCCAGTACTTC
.	TRBV11-2	TRBJ2-2	TRBD2	CASSPRAGALPGELFF	TGTGCCAGCAGCCCCCGGGCGGGAGCCCTCCCCGGGGAGCTGTTTTTT
.	TRBV7-9	TRBJ1-4	.	CASSFIPGGAGEKLFF	TGTGCCAGCAGCTTCATCCCGGGGGGCGCCGGTGAAAAACTGTTTTTT
.	TRBV28	TRBJ2-1	TRBD2	CASSLSSGRARSSYNEQFF	TGTGCCAGCAGTTTATCTAGCGGGAGGGCCCGAAGCTCCTACAATGAGCAGTTCTTC
.	TRBV15	TRBJ2-1	TRBD1	CATSTARGREQFF	TGTGCCACCAGCACGGCCAGGGGGCGTGAGCAGTTCTTC
.	TRBV5-1	TRBJ2-5	.	CASSTGRPGTQYF	TGCGCCAGCAGCACGGGTCGCCCCGGGACCCAGTACTTC